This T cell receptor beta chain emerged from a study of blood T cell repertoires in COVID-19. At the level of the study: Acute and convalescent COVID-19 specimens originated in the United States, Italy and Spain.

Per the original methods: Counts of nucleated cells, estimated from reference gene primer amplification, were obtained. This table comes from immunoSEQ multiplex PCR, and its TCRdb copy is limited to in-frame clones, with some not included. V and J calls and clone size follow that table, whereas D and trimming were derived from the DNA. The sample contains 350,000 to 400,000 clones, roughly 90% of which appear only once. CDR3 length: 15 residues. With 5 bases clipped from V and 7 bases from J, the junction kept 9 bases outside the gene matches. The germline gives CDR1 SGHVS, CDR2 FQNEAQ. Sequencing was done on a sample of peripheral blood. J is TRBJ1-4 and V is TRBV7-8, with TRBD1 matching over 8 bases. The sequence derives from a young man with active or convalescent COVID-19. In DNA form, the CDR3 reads TGTGCCAGCAGCAACAGACAGGGGTTGGGTGAAAAACTGTTTTTT. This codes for CASSNRQGLGEKLFF.